The 5 T cell receptor beta chains below all came from one sample that was sequenced in a study of Graves' ophthalmopathy and Graves' hyperthyroidism. The authors amplified TCR beta CDR3 regions, and they did so from RNA transcripts for repertoire sequencing. HTBI-primed RT-PCR formed the first round, and a multiplex PCR formed the second. Using its own MiXCR run on the multiplex PCR reads, TCRdb lists one record per CDR3 protein. Of 1 million to 1.3 million distinct CDR3 sequences listed, approximately 35% are singletons. Input material: peripheral blood or thyroid tissue (not recorded which). Receptors were obtained from an adult man with Graves' hyperthyroidism.

The chain joins TRBV29-1 to TRBJ1-2; D gene unclear. The CDR3 is 12 residues long. The V gene's germline CDR1 is SQVTM and CDR2 ANQGSEA. The V gene lost 1 base and the J gene lost 4 bases, with 7 bases spanning the gap. The CDR3 loop is CSVEGRGYGYTF. The CDR3 DNA follows: TGCAGCGTTGAAGGGCGAGGCTATGGCTACACCTTC.

This clonotype was counted at least ten times. V is TRBV13 and J is TRBJ1-3; D uncertain. Germline CDR1 is PRHDT and CDR2 is FYEKMQ (reference sequence). Trimming removed 5 bases from V and 0 bases from J, with 5 bases in between. The CDR3 has 13 amino acids. In DNA, the CDR3 is TGTGCCAGCAGCCCCTTCTCTGGAAACACCATATATTTT. This codes for CASSPFSGNTIYF.

The table lists this clonotype with a few counts. The rearrangement uses TRBV11-2 and TRBJ1-1; 8 positions match TRBD1. The CDR3 length is 17 residues. Trimming took 5 bases from V and 7 from J; bases not matched to a gene: 18. Germline values: CDR1 SGHAT, CDR2 FQNNGV. The CDR3 sequence is CASSHSLADREILEAFF. Written as DNA, the CDR3 is TGTGCCAGCAGCCACAGCTTAGCGGACAGGGAAATCCTTGAAGCTTTCTTT.

Many counts were recorded for this clonotype. The chain is built from TRBV5-1 and TRBJ2-7; D unresolved. Per the germline V gene, CDR1 is SGHRS and CDR2 is YFSETQ. This CDR3 has 13 amino acids. Trimming stripped 0 bases from V and 6 bases from J, with 10 bases between. The CDR3 DNA reads as TGCGCCAGCAGCTTGGATGACCTGGTCGAGCAGTACTTC. Encoded protein: CASSLDDLVEQYF.

The chain employs TRBV20-1 and TRBJ1-5; the match to TRBD1 covers 10 bases. Germline CDR1 is DFQATT and CDR2 is SNEGSKA (reference sequence). CDR3 length equals 14 residues. Trimming cost V 3 bases and J 7 bases; bases outside gene matches: 6. CDR3: CSASRTGGRQPQHF. The CDR3 coding sequence is TGCAGTGCTAGTCGGACAGGGGGGAGACAGCCCCAGCATTTT.